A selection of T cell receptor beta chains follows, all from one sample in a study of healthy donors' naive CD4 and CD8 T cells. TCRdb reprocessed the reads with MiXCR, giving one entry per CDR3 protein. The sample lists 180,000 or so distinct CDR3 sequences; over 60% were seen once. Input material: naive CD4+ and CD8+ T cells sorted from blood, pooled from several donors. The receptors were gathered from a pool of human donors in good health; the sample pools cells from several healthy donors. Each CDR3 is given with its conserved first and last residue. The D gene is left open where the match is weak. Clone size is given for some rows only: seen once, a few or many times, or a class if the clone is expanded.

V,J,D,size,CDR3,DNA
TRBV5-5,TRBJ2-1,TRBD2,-,CASSGWTSGGNEQFF,TGTGCCAGCAGCGGCTGGACTAGCGGGGGCAATGAGCAGTTCTTC
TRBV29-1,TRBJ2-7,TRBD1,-,CSVAPGQGSEQYF,TGCAGCGTGGCCCCGGGACAGGGAAGCGAGCAGTACTTC
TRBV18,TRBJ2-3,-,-,CASSSVPGGNTDTQYF,TGTGCCAGCTCATCCGTCCCCGGGGGAAACACAGATACGCAGTATTTT
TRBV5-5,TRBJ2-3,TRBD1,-,CASSSPPGQGVSSADTQYF,TGTGCCAGCAGCTCCCCTCCGGGACAGGGGGTTTCGAGCGCAGATACGCAGTATTTT
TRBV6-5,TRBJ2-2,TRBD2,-,CASSPLAGDHTGELFF,TGTGCCAGCAGTCCACTAGCGGGGGACCACACCGGGGAGCTGTTTTTT
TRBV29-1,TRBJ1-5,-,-,CSAGEGQPQHF,TGCAGCGCAGGGGAGGGTCAGCCCCAGCATTTT
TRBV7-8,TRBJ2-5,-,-,CASSLVWQETQYF,TGTGCCAGCAGCTTAGTTTGGCAAGAGACCCAGTACTTC
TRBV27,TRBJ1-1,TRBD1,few,CASSTRTGPFTEAFF,TGTGCCAGCAGTACAAGGACAGGGCCGTTCACTGAAGCTTTCTTT
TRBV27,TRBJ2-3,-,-,CASSLSNTGGGTDTQYF,TGTGCCAGCAGTTTATCTAATACTGGGGGCGGGACAGATACGCAGTATTTT
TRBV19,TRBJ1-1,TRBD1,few,CASITRSGTGGEAFF,TGTGCCAGTATAACCCGTAGCGGGACAGGGGGCGAAGCTTTCTTT
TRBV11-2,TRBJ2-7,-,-,CASSLWSTYEQYF,TGTGCCAGCAGCTTGTGGTCTACTTACGAGCAGTACTTC
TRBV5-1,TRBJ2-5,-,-,CASTRGFQETQYF,TGCGCCAGCACACGAGGCTTCCAAGAGACCCAGTACTTC
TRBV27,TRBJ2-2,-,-,CASSLNGHRIINTGELFF,TGTGCCAGCAGTTTAAATGGACACCGAATAATTAACACCGGGGAGCTGTTTTTT
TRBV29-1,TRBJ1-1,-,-,CSVEVPTQTFF,TGCAGCGTTGAAGTGCCCACCCAAACTTTCTTT
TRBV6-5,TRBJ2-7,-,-,CASSYGMVPAGTHYEQYF,TGTGCCAGCAGTTACGGTATGGTGCCTGCCGGGACCCACTACGAGCAGTACTTC
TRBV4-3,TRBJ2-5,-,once,CASSDLRGAGETQYF,TGCGCCAGCAGCGACTTGCGAGGCGCCGGGGAGACCCAGTACTTC
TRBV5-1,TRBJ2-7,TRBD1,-,CASSTDRATYEQYF,TGCGCCAGCAGCACCGACAGGGCCACCTACGAGCAGTACTTC
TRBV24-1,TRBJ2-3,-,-,CATSAALGEDTQYF,TGTGCCACCAGTGCCGCCCTAGGGGAAGATACGCAGTATTTT
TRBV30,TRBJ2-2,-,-,CAWSVGPANTGELFF,TGTGCCTGGAGTGTGGGACCCGCGAACACCGGGGAGCTGTTTTTT
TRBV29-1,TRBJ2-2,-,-,CSVARASNTGELFF,TGCAGCGTTGCTAGGGCAAGCAACACCGGGGAGCTGTTTTTT
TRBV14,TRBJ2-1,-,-,CASSQVRWPAAPNEQFF,TGTGCCAGCAGCCAAGTGCGGTGGCCCGCCGCTCCAAATGAGCAGTTCTTC
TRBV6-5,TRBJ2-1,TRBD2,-,CASRLAESYNEQFF,TGTGCCAGCAGACTAGCGGAGTCCTACAATGAGCAGTTCTTC
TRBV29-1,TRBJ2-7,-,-,CSVEDRAHEQYF,TGCAGCGTTGAAGATCGGGCTCACGAGCAGTACTTC
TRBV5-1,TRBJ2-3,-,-,CASRVGRDTQYF,TGCGCCAGCAGGGTAGGCCGGGATACGCAGTATTTT
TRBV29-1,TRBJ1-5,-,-,CSVERDKNQPQHF,TGCAGCGTTGAAAGGGACAAGAATCAGCCCCAGCATTTT
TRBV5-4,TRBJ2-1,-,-,CASSLGSRGLSYNEQFF,TGTGCCAGCAGCTTGGGGTCGAGGGGACTCTCCTACAATGAGCAGTTCTTC
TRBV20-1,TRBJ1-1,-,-,CSARDLKTGNTEAFF,TGCAGTGCTAGAGATTTGAAGACGGGGAACACTGAAGCTTTCTTT
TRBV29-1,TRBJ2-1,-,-,CSGLGGAGNEQFF,TGCAGCGGGTTAGGGGGCGCGGGAAATGAGCAGTTCTTC
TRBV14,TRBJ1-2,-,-,CASSHLNRALNYGYTF,TGTGCCAGCAGCCACTTAAACAGGGCGCTCAACTATGGCTACACCTTC
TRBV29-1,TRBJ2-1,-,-,CSASTLGELSFF,TGCAGCGCCTCAACTTTGGGGGAGCTATCGTTCTTC
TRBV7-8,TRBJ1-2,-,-,CASSLVRGGEGYTF,TGTGCCAGCAGCTTAGTCAGGGGAGGGGAGGGATACACCTTC
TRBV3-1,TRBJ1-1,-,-,CASSQDRGVAEAFF,TGTGCCAGCAGCCAAGATCGGGGGGTAGCTGAAGCTTTCTTT
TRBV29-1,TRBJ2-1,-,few,CSVGSRGYNEQFF,TGCAGCGTTGGGAGCAGGGGATACAATGAGCAGTTCTTC
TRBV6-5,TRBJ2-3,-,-,CASTELDTQYF,TGTGCCAGCACGGAGTTGGATACGCAGTATTTT
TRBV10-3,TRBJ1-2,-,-,CAISKSVIPRKVTF,TGTGCCATCAGTAAGTCCGTGATTCCCAGGAAGGTTACCTTC
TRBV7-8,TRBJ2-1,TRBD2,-,CASSLRLAGAFLGRADNEQFF,TGTGCCAGCAGCTTACGACTAGCGGGAGCTTTCTTAGGAAGAGCGGACAATGAGCAGTTCTTC
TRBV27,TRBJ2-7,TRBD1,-,CASSLGQGGREQYF,TGTGCCAGCAGTTTAGGACAGGGAGGTCGGGAGCAGTACTTC
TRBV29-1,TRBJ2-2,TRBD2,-,CSVGLADTGELFF,TGCAGCGTAGGACTAGCGGACACCGGGGAGCTGTTTTTT
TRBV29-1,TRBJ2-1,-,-,CSVPSVSSYNEQFF,TGCAGCGTGCCTAGCGTTAGCTCCTACAATGAGCAGTTCTTC
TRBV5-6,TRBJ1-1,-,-,CASSPGPPRALNTEAFF,TGTGCCAGCAGCCCCGGGCCCCCAAGGGCGTTGAACACTGAAGCTTTCTTT
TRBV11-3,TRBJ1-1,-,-,CASSLALRGENTEAFF,TGTGCCAGCAGCTTAGCGCTAAGGGGGGAGAACACTGAAGCTTTCTTT
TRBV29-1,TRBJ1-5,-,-,CSVEDPGQPQHF,TGCAGCGTTGAAGATCCGGGCCAGCCCCAGCATTTT
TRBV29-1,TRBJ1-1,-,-,CSVVSSGRMNTEAFF,TGCAGCGTTGTCAGTTCAGGAAGAATGAACACTGAAGCTTTCTTT
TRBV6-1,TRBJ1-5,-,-,CASKREKGGYQPQHF,TGTGCCAGCAAAAGGGAGAAGGGCGGTTATCAGCCCCAGCATTTT
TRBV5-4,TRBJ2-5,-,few,CASSLTWRKETQYF,TGTGCCAGCAGCTTGACATGGAGGAAAGAGACCCAGTACTTC
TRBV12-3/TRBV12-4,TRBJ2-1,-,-,CASSLRVEQFF,TGTGCCAGCAGTCTCAGGGTTGAGCAGTTCTTC
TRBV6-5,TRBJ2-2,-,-,CASRKDSYTGELFF,TGTGCCAGCAGGAAGGACAGCTACACCGGGGAGCTGTTTTTT
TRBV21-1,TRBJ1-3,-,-,CASSNNRASGNTIYF,TGTGCCAGCAGCAATAACAGAGCCTCTGGAAACACCATATATTTT
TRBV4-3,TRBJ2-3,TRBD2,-,CASSQYGAGTGTDTQYF,TGCGCCAGCAGCCAATATGGAGCGGGGACGGGGACAGATACGCAGTATTTT
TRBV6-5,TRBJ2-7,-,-,CASSRLGSYEQYF,TGTGCCAGCAGCAGACTGGGTTCCTACGAGCAGTACTTC
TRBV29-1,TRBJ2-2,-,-,CSVRLRYTGELFF,TGCAGCGTTCGGCTACGTTATACCGGGGAGCTGTTTTTT
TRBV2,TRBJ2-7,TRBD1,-,CASSGRTGDEQYF,TGTGCCAGCAGCGGCAGGACAGGGGACGAGCAGTACTTC
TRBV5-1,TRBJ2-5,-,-,CASSRAGQQETQYF,TGCGCCAGCAGCCGCGCGGGACAGCAAGAGACCCAGTACTTC